Described below is a single T cell receptor beta chain sequence and its context. The data originate from a study of OX40 agonist ivuxolimab in advanced cancers. The V segment lost 1 base and the J segment 1 base; nucleotides outside the gene matches: 3. CDR1 and CDR2 (germline): LGHNA, YNFKEQ. The CDR3 runs to 16 residues. Assay used: immunoSEQ multiplex PCR; TCRdb lists only in-frame clones, some missing. The sample lists roughly 57,000 clones; 80% to 90% were seen once. The sequence was collected from an adult with an advanced solid tumor such as melanoma, head and neck, liver or kidney cancer. This chain links TRBV4-2 with TRBJ2-3; 9 nucleotides match TRBD2. Specimen: CD4+ or CD8+ T cells sorted from blood, collected in a trial of the OX40 agonist ivuxolimab. The CDR3, as DNA: TGTGCCAGCAGCCAAGCGGCGGGGGGGGGCACAGATACGCAGTATTTT. Translating gives CASSQAAGGGTDTQYF.